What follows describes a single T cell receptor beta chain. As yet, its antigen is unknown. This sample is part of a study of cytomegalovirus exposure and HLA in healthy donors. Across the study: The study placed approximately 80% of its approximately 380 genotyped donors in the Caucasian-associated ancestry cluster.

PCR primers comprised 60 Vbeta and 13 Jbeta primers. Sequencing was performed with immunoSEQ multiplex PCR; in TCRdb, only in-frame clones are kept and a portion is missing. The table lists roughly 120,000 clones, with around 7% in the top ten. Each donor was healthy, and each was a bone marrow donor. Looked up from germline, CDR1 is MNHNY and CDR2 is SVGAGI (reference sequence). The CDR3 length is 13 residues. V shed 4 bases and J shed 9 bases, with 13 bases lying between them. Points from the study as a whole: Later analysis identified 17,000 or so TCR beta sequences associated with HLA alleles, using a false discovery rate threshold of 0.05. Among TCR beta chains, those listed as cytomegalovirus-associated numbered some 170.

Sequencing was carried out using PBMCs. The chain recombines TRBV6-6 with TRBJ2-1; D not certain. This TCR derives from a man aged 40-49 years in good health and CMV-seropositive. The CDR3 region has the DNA TGTGCCAGCAGTTCGACACGATCGACTGAGCAGTTCTTC. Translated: CASSSTRSTEQFF.